The rows below give T cell receptor beta chains drawn from one sample of a study of naive and memory T cell subsets. One entry per CDR3 protein, called by TCRdb with MiXCR from the UMI-ligation and nested PCR reads. The table records 80,000 or so distinct CDR3 sequences, 8% to 9.5% of them present only once. The sample consisted of naive CD8+ T cells from blood. Every receptor here comes from a human donor in good health. Both conserved end residues are part of each CDR3. Fields, in order: CDR3 DNA, CDR3 protein, J gene, V gene, D gene, clone size. A D gene is named only where the DNA matches it firmly. Size is stated for part of the rows, as once, few or many counts, or as a class when the clone is expanded.

DNA: TGTGCCAGCAGCTTAGGGACGGCTGGCTCTGGGGCCAACGTCCTGACTTTC
CDR3: CASSLGTAGSGANVLTF
J: TRBJ2-6
V: TRBV13
D: NA
size: few

DNA: TGTGCCAGCAGCTTAGTCACTAGCGGGAGCTATACGCAGTATTTT
CDR3: CASSLVTSGSYTQYF
J: TRBJ2-3
V: TRBV11-1
D: TRBD2
size: NA

DNA: TGTGCCAGCAGCTTAGGTGCGGGCCCGGGAACCGAGCAGTTCTTC
CDR3: CASSLGAGPGTEQFF
J: TRBJ2-1
V: TRBV7-8
D: NA
size: few

DNA: TGTGCCAGCAGCTTACTGCCTGAAGACAGGGTGAACACTGAAGCTTTCTTT
CDR3: CASSLLPEDRVNTEAFF
J: TRBJ1-1
V: TRBV9
D: TRBD1
size: few

DNA: TGTGCCAGCAGCCCAGAGTTTGATACGCAGTATTTT
CDR3: CASSPEFDTQYF
J: TRBJ2-3
V: TRBV7-2
D: NA
size: NA

DNA: TGTGCCAGCTCGCCAAGCGGATACTCGAACACCGGGGAGCTGTTTTTT
CDR3: CASSPSGYSNTGELFF
J: TRBJ2-2
V: TRBV18
D: NA
size: NA

DNA: TGTGCCAGCAGCATCCCGGGACTAGCCTACGAGCAGTACTTC
CDR3: CASSIPGLAYEQYF
J: TRBJ2-7
V: TRBV11-2
D: TRBD2
size: NA

DNA: TGTGCCAGCAGCTTAGAGCTCAGAAGAGCGAACACCGGGGAGCTGTTTTTT
CDR3: CASSLELRRANTGELFF
J: TRBJ2-2
V: TRBV7-7
D: NA
size: many

DNA: TGCGCCAGCAGCCAAGAAAAGAAATACGAGCAGTACTTC
CDR3: CASSQEKKYEQYF
J: TRBJ2-7
V: TRBV4-1
D: NA
size: NA

DNA: TGCAGTGCTAGAGGAGGACATGGCTACACCTTC
CDR3: CSARGGHGYTF
J: TRBJ1-2
V: TRBV20-1
D: NA
size: many

DNA: TGTGCCACCGGGGCGAGGTTCTCCTACGAGCAGTACTTC
CDR3: CATGARFSYEQYF
J: TRBJ2-7
V: TRBV24-1
D: NA
size: few

DNA: TGCGCCAGCAGTGAGGCAGGAGCAAATTCACCCCTCCACTTT
CDR3: CASSEAGANSPLHF
J: TRBJ1-6
V: TRBV10-2
D: NA
size: few

DNA: TGTGCCATCTATACCCTAAGCCGGCAGGAGAACAATGAGCAGTTCTTC
CDR3: CAIYTLSRQENNEQFF
J: TRBJ2-1
V: TRBV7-9
D: NA
size: few

DNA: TGTGCCAGCAGATTCGGGACAGAATATAATTCACCCCTCCACTTT
CDR3: CASRFGTEYNSPLHF
J: TRBJ1-6
V: TRBV12-3/TRBV12-4
D: TRBD1
size: many

DNA: TGTGCCAGCAGTTTATTGTCAGCCTCCTACGAGCAGTACTTC
CDR3: CASSLLSASYEQYF
J: TRBJ2-7
V: TRBV28
D: NA
size: few

DNA: TGTGCCAGCAGCAAGCAGGGTGAGCAGTTCTTC
CDR3: CASSKQGEQFF
J: TRBJ2-1
V: TRBV7-9
D: NA
size: few

DNA: TGTGCCAGCAGCGTCGGGCCGACCCCTTCACCCCTCCACTTT
CDR3: CASSVGPTPSPLHF
J: TRBJ1-6
V: TRBV9
D: NA
size: many

DNA: TGCAGTGCGTTAGTACAAAGCACAGATACGCAGTATTTT
CDR3: CSALVQSTDTQYF
J: TRBJ2-3
V: TRBV20-1
D: NA
size: many

DNA: TGTGCCAGCAGCCCCGGACAGGATGAAGCTTTCTTT
CDR3: CASSPGQDEAFF
J: TRBJ1-1
V: TRBV5-5
D: TRBD1
size: many

DNA: TGTGCCAGCAGCCCCGGGACTAGCGTGGCCACCGGGGAGCTGTTTTTT
CDR3: CASSPGTSVATGELFF
J: TRBJ2-2
V: TRBV5-5
D: TRBD2
size: few

DNA: TGTGCCAGCAGTGGGACTAGCGGGGGTGGTTGGTTCTTC
CDR3: CASSGTSGGGWFF
J: TRBJ2-1
V: TRBV27
D: TRBD2
size: many

DNA: TGCGCCAGCAGCCAAGTACTAGCGGGACCCTACGAGCAGTACTTC
CDR3: CASSQVLAGPYEQYF
J: TRBJ2-7
V: TRBV4-1
D: TRBD2
size: few

DNA: TGCGCCAGCAGCCAATTGACGGGTTCCTACGAGCAGTACTTC
CDR3: CASSQLTGSYEQYF
J: TRBJ2-7
V: TRBV4-3
D: NA
size: few

DNA: TGCAGTGCTAGAGCGCTTAGCGGAAAGAACAATGAGCAGTTCTTC
CDR3: CSARALSGKNNEQFF
J: TRBJ2-1
V: TRBV20-1
D: NA
size: many

DNA: TGCGCCAGCGGACGGACTAGCGGGGAACTCCTACGCAATGAGCAGTTCTTC
CDR3: CASGRTSGELLRNEQFF
J: TRBJ2-1
V: TRBV4-1
D: TRBD2
size: NA